The rows below give T cell receptor beta chains drawn from one sample of a study of graft-versus-host responses after intestinal transplantation. Data came from immunoSEQ multiplex PCR; TCRdb stores just in-frame clones and leaves some out. The sample shows around 15,000 clones, about three fifths of them seen only once. The sequenced sample was ileum tissue, obtained 524 days after transplant. The origin of the receptors is a human patient who received an intestinal transplant, so some T cells may come from the graft donor. Each CDR3 is given with its conserved first and last residue.

V,J,CDR3
TRBV25-1,TRBJ2-1,CASSELTGSSYNEQFF
TRBV18,TRBJ2-7,CASSPRAAGTGAGRYEQYF
TRBV9,TRBJ2-3,CASSVKGRAGRTDTQYF
TRBV2,TRBJ2-3,CASSLQAGNTDTQYF
TRBV11-3,TRBJ2-3,CASSFQAGGLVTDTQYF
TRBV27,TRBJ1-2,CASSFLPIGGGYTF
TRBV5-6,TRBJ2-3,CASSLGELRRGSTDTQYF
TRBV5-1,TRBJ1-2,CASSLTRDSTNYGYTF
TRBV7-2,TRBJ1-2,CASSLVLGQGDPNYGYTF
TRBV5-8,TRBJ1-2,CASSLEQGFYGYTF
TRBV5-1,TRBJ2-7,CASSWRTSGGVYEQYF
TRBV11-2,TRBJ2-4,CASSLDIGNIQYF
TRBV9,TRBJ2-2,CASSAGTNTGELFF
TRBV6-6,TRBJ2-1,CASSYGPSPYNEQFF
TRBV2,TRBJ1-2,CASSLFGREGGVGYTF
TRBV7-8,TRBJ2-7,CASSPRYGTSRDYEQYF
TRBV9,TRBJ1-3,CASSPIGNTIYF
TRBV5-4,TRBJ1-3,CASSLYGRGNTIYF
TRBV6-6,TRBJ2-7,CASSFAGGLYEQYF
TRBV5-6,TRBJ2-3,CASSFGTSGYRSTDTQYF
TRBV6-6,TRBJ2-1,CASSPGLLNNEQFF
TRBV11-2,TRBJ1-6,CASSFTGTASGSPLHF
TRBV7-2,.,CASSLWDTGDSYEQYF
TRBV19,TRBJ2-7,CASSRTSGGAYEQYF
TRBV18,TRBJ2-5,CASSRRGGLGPSETQYF
TRBV5-1,TRBJ2-2,CASSLARPPQANTGELFF
TRBV6-1,TRBJ2-7,CASSESGTDSYEQYF